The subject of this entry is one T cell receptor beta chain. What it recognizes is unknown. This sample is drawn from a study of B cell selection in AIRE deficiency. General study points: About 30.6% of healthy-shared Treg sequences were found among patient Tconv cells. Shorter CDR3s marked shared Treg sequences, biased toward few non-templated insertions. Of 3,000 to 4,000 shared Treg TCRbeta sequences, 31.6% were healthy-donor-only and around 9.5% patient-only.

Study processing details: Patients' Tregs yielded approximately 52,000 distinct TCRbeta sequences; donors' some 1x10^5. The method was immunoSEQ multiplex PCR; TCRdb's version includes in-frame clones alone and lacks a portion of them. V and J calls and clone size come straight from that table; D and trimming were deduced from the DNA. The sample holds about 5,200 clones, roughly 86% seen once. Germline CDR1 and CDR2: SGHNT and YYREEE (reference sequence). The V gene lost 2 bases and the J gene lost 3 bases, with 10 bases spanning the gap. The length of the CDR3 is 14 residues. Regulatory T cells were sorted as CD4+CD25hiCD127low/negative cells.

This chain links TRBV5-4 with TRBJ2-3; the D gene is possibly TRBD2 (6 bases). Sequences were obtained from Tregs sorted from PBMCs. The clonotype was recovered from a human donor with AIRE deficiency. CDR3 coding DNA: TGTGCCAGCAGCTTCGCGGGATCAACAGATACGCAGTATTTT. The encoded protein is CASSFAGSTDTQYF.